One TCR beta chain is described in this entry. As yet, its antigen is unknown. The data originate from a study of cytomegalovirus exposure and HLA in healthy donors. Study as a whole: There were around 100 million unique TCR beta sequences, drawn from 180 million or so T cells, in an earlier analysis.

Study outcomes and limitations: Sequences of the TCR beta chain were said to predict the HLA-A and HLA-B alleles of most subjects accurately.

The primer mix had 60 Vbeta and 13 Jbeta primers. Here immunoSEQ multiplex PCR was the method, and the copy in TCRdb shows in-frame clones only, minus some. The repertoire holds approximately 97,000 clones, with about 80% as singletons. The receptor comes from a male donor in good health and CMV-seropositive. The sequenced sample consisted of PBMCs.

CDR3 sequence reads: CASSAYRIMNTEAFF. DNA of the CDR3: TGTGCCAGCAGTGCCTACAGGATCATGAACACTGAAGCTTTCTTT. This chain connects TRBV27 to TRBJ1-1; D is perhaps TRBD1 (5 bases). The V gene's germline CDR1 is MNHEY and CDR2 SMNVEV (reference sequence). This CDR3 contains 15 residues. V gave up 5 bases and J gave up 0 bases, with 13 bases separating them.